The clone carrying this T cell receptor (beta chain) was observed a single time. This table comes from immunoSEQ multiplex PCR, and its TCRdb copy is limited to in-frame clones, with some not included. The sample carries more than 55,000 clones, 90% to 95% recorded once. This entry comes from a study of T cell changes during pregnancy in multiple sclerosis. The V gene's germline CDR1 is SGHDT and CDR2 YYEEEE. This CDR3 comprises 16 residues. The ends lost 3 bases at V and 7 bases at J; junction bases unmatched: 11. The sequence was collected from a female donor with multiple sclerosis, enrolled in a pregnancy study. This material consisted of peripheral blood, taken in the second trimester of pregnancy. The chain carries TRBV5-6 and TRBJ1-5; TRBD1 matches 9 bases. As DNA, the CDR3 is TGTGCCAGCAGCTCGGACCGGGACAGGGTTTCCCAGCCCCAGCATTTT. It yields the protein CASSSDRDRVSQPQHF.